These 5 T cell receptor beta chains share one sample of origin, sequenced in a study of identical twins. TCRdb analysed the 5' RACE reads with MiXCR anew, one entry per CDR3 protein. The table shows a few hundred thousand distinct CDR3 sequences, with under 9% occurring only once. Another study also made use of these data, one on yellow fever vaccine responses in identical twins.

The sequenced material came from memory (CD45RO+) T cells sorted from blood. All receptors come from a woman aged 18-35 years in good health.

In this sample, this clonotype turned up a few times. The chain links TRBV15 to TRBJ1-2; TRBD1 is a possible D gene (5 bases). V was cut by 5 bases and J by 4 bases, with 14 bases left in between. Germline-derived CDR1 and CDR2 are LNHNV and YYDKDF (reference sequence). The CDR3 has 14 residues. The CDR3 sequence is CATSSYGGGYGYTF. Here the CDR3 DNA reads TGTGCCACCAGCTCCTACGGCGGGGGCTATGGCTACACCTTC.

This clonotype was seen many times. V gene TRBV7-9 combines with J gene TRBJ2-7; 7 bases fit TRBD1. V shed 5 bases, J shed 3 bases, and the junction held 10 bases outside the gene matches. Germline V gene sequence: CDR1 SEHNR, CDR2 FQNEAQ (reference sequence). The CDR3 covers 15 residues. CDR3 coding DNA: TGTGCCAGCAGCCCCACAGACAGGGTGGTCTACGAGCAGTACTTC. It codes for CASSPTDRVVYEQYF.

This clonotype was picked up many times. This rearrangement joins TRBV5-1 to TRBJ2-1, with 11 nucleotides matching TRBD2. Germline assignment: CDR1 SGHRS and CDR2 YFSETQ. V lost 4 bases, J lost 5 bases, and 5 bases stayed unmatched. The CDR3 is made up of 15 amino acids. CDR3 nucleotides: TGCGCCAGCAGCGGGGGACTAGCGGATAACAATGAGCAGTTCTTC. This sequence encodes CASSGGLADNNEQFF.

The chain carries TRBV7-2 and TRBJ2-1, with no clear D. The V end was cut by 5 bases, the J end by 3 bases, with 17 bases between. CDR1 and CDR2 (germline): SGHTA, FQGNSA. This CDR3 is 16 amino acids long. In nucleotides, the CDR3 is TGTGCCAGCAGCCTACCGAGGCTACCTCGCTACAATGAGCAGTTCTTC. It codes for CASSLPRLPRYNEQFF.

This clonotype was counted at least ten times. The chain recombines TRBV7-9 with TRBJ2-1, with a weak D call TRBD2 (6 bases). Trimming took off 1 base at V and 8 bases at J, with 12 bases between the two ends. CDR3 length: 14 residues. The germline gives CDR1 SEHNR, CDR2 FQNEAQ (reference sequence). Written as DNA, the CDR3 is TGTGCCAGCAGCTTAGTACTAGCCGGGGATGAGCAGTTCTTC. It codes for CASSLVLAGDEQFF.